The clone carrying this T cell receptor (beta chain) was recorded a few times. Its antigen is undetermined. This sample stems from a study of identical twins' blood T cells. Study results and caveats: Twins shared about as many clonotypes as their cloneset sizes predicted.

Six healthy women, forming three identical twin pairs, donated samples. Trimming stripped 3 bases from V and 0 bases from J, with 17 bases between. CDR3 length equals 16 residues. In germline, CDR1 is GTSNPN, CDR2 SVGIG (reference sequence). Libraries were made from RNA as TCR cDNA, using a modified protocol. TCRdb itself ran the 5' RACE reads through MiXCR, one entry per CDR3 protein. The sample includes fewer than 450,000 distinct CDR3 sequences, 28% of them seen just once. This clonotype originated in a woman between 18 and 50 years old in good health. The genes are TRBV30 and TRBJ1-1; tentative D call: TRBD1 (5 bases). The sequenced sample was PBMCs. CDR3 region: CAWSPNRGVMNTEAFF. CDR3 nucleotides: TGTGCCTGGAGCCCCAACCGAGGGGTGATGAACACTGAAGCTTTCTTT.